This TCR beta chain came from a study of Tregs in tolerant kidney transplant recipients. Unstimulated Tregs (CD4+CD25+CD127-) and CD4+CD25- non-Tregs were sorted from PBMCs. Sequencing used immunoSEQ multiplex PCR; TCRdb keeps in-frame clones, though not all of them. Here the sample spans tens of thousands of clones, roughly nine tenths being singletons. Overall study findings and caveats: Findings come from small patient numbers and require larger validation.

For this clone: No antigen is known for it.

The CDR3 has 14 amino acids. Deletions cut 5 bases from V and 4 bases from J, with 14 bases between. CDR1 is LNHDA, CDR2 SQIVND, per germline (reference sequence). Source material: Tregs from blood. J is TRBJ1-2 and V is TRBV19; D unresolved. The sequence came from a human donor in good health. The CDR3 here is CASSFFSDFYGYTF. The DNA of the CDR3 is TGTGCCAGTAGTTTTTTTTCTGATTTCTATGGCTACACCTTC.